This TCR beta chain was captured in a study of blood T cell repertoires in COVID-19. Study information: Sample material is recorded as cDNA or gDNA derived from T cells, B-cell-depleted T cells, or PBMCs.

TCRdb's table, derived via immunoSEQ multiplex PCR, lists solely in-frame clones and lacks some. Of about 150,000 clones in the sample, around 89% were seen once. From germline, CDR1 is MDHEN and CDR2 SYDVKM. The V segment lost 4 bases and the J segment 4 bases; nucleotides outside the gene matches: 2. The CDR3 is 14 residues long. Seattle cases were enrolled at active infection and followed longitudinally. The sample comprised peripheral blood. The chain employs TRBV28 and TRBJ2-1; 9 bases match TRBD1. This TCR came from a man between 18 and 35 years old with COVID-19, enrolled during active disease. The chain's CDR3 is CASSSGTGYNEQFF. DNA of the CDR3: TGTGCCAGCAGTTCCGGGACAGGGTACAATGAGCAGTTCTTC.